These T cell receptor beta chains were read from a single sample in a study of CD8+CD57+ T cells in acquired aplastic anemia. TCRdb redid the calling of the reads with MiXCR, one entry per CDR3 protein. Here the sample spans roughly 260,000 distinct CDR3 sequences, 45% to 50% being singletons. Sequencing input: sorted CD4+, CD8+, or CD8+CD57+ T cells (not recorded which) from PBMCs. The source is a human donor with aplastic anemia. The CDR3 runs from the conserved cysteine through the conserved F or W. Fields, in order: J gene, V gene, clone size, D gene, CDR3 protein, CDR3 DNA. D genes are given only for firm matches. A row's size may be missing; if present it is once, few, many or a size class.

J gene: TRBJ2-7
V gene: TRBV20-1
clone size: -
D gene: -
CDR3 protein: CSAQPITYEQYF
CDR3 DNA: TGCAGTGCTCAACCGATAACCTACGAGCAGTACTTC

J gene: TRBJ2-7
V gene: TRBV5-1
clone size: many
D gene: TRBD1
CDR3 protein: CASSWTGNSSYEQYF
CDR3 DNA: TGCGCCAGCAGCTGGACAGGGAATAGCTCCTACGAGCAGTACTTC

J gene: TRBJ2-5
V gene: TRBV10-2
clone size: -
D gene: -
CDR3 protein: CASSESSRKTQYF
CDR3 DNA: TGCGCCAGCAGTGAGTCGTCGCGTAAGACCCAGTACTTC

J gene: TRBJ2-5
V gene: TRBV20-1
clone size: -
D gene: -
CDR3 protein: CSARDNGETQYF
CDR3 DNA: TGCAGTGCTAGAGATAACGGAGAGACCCAGTACTTC

J gene: TRBJ2-7
V gene: TRBV3-1
clone size: many
D gene: -
CDR3 protein: CASSDEPSYEQYF
CDR3 DNA: TGTGCCAGCAGCGACGAACCTTCCTACGAGCAGTACTTC

J gene: TRBJ2-7
V gene: TRBV24-1
clone size: -
D gene: -
CDR3 protein: CATSAEGEQYF
CDR3 DNA: TGTGCCACATCGGCAGAAGGAGAGCAGTACTTC

J gene: TRBJ2-2
V gene: TRBV7-9
clone size: many
D gene: TRBD2
CDR3 protein: CASSSREFTGELFF
CDR3 DNA: TGTGCCAGCAGCTCGCGGGAGTTCACCGGGGAGCTGTTTTTT

J gene: TRBJ2-1
V gene: TRBV7-9
clone size: many
D gene: -
CDR3 protein: CASRGVSYNEQFF
CDR3 DNA: TGTGCCAGCAGGGGCGTCTCCTACAATGAGCAGTTCTTC

J gene: TRBJ1-6
V gene: TRBV10-3
clone size: many
D gene: TRBD1
CDR3 protein: CATTTGGYSPLHF
CDR3 DNA: TGTGCCACGACGACAGGGGGCTATTCACCCCTCCACTTT

J gene: TRBJ2-7
V gene: TRBV5-8
clone size: -
D gene: -
CDR3 protein: CASSLGLARAAQYF
CDR3 DNA: TGTGCCAGCAGCTTAGGGCTAGCAAGAGCGGCGCAGTACTTC

J gene: TRBJ1-1
V gene: TRBV5-1
clone size: few
D gene: -
CDR3 protein: CASSPWGAEGVEAFF
CDR3 DNA: TGCGCCAGCAGCCCATGGGGGGCGGAGGGGGTTGAAGCTTTCTTT

J gene: TRBJ2-7
V gene: TRBV7-3
clone size: -
D gene: -
CDR3 protein: CASSSGAFNEQYF
CDR3 DNA: TGTGCCAGCAGCTCGGGGGCCTTCAACGAGCAGTACTTC

J gene: TRBJ2-3
V gene: TRBV24-1
clone size: -
D gene: -
CDR3 protein: CATSAADTQYF
CDR3 DNA: TGTGCCACCAGTGCCGCAGATACGCAGTATTTT

J gene: TRBJ2-7
V gene: TRBV6-2/TRBV6-3
clone size: many
D gene: -
CDR3 protein: CASSQGAESYEQYF
CDR3 DNA: TGTGCCAGCTCTCAAGGCGCGGAGTCCTACGAGCAGTACTTC

J gene: TRBJ1-6
V gene: TRBV25-1
clone size: -
D gene: TRBD1
CDR3 protein: CASSPPRQGGSPLHF
CDR3 DNA: TGTGCCAGCAGCCCGCCCCGACAGGGGGGTTCACCCCTCCACTTT

J gene: TRBJ1-1
V gene: TRBV27
clone size: -
D gene: -
CDR3 protein: CGSSEGGYTEAFF
CDR3 DNA: TGTGGCAGCAGTGAAGGAGGATATACTGAAGCTTTCTTT

J gene: TRBJ2-7
V gene: TRBV10-2
clone size: -
D gene: TRBD2
CDR3 protein: CASGGLAGVGEQYF
CDR3 DNA: TGCGCCAGCGGGGGACTAGCGGGGGTGGGGGAGCAGTACTTC

J gene: TRBJ2-1
V gene: TRBV19
clone size: -
D gene: TRBD2
CDR3 protein: CASRKVSGTYNEQFF
CDR3 DNA: TGTGCCAGCAGAAAAGTTAGCGGGACCTACAATGAGCAGTTCTTC

J gene: TRBJ2-3
V gene: TRBV20-1
clone size: -
D gene: -
CDR3 protein: CSASGGRSTDTQYF
CDR3 DNA: TGCAGTGCTAGCGGCGGGCGAAGCACAGATACGCAGTATTTT

J gene: TRBJ2-1
V gene: TRBV15
clone size: -
D gene: -
CDR3 protein: CATSRTASSYNEQFF
CDR3 DNA: TGTGCCACCAGCAGGACAGCGAGCTCCTACAATGAGCAGTTCTTC

J gene: TRBJ2-1
V gene: TRBV9
clone size: many
D gene: -
CDR3 protein: CASSVAVGLRSIQFF
CDR3 DNA: TGTGCCAGCAGCGTAGCTGTGGGGTTACGCTCAATTCAGTTCTTC

J gene: TRBJ1-1
V gene: TRBV11-2
clone size: -
D gene: -
CDR3 protein: CASSPVNRVAVEAFF
CDR3 DNA: TGTGCCAGCAGCCCAGTGAATCGGGTGGCGGTTGAAGCTTTCTTT

J gene: TRBJ2-7
V gene: TRBV28
clone size: few
D gene: TRBD2
CDR3 protein: CASSLAGAYEQYF
CDR3 DNA: TGTGCCAGCAGTTTAGCGGGAGCATACGAGCAGTACTTC

J gene: TRBJ2-7
V gene: TRBV9
clone size: many
D gene: TRBD1
CDR3 protein: CASSVGDSYYEQYF
CDR3 DNA: TGTGCCAGCAGCGTAGGGGACAGCTACTACGAGCAGTACTTC

J gene: TRBJ1-2
V gene: TRBV7-9
clone size: -
D gene: -
CDR3 protein: CASSPDGYGYTF
CDR3 DNA: TGTGCCAGCAGCCCAGACGGGTATGGCTACACCTTC

J gene: TRBJ2-1
V gene: TRBV7-2
clone size: -
D gene: -
CDR3 protein: CASSPNTAYHNEQFF
CDR3 DNA: TGTGCCAGCAGCCCTAACACCGCTTATCACAATGAGCAGTTCTTC

J gene: TRBJ2-3
V gene: TRBV20-1
clone size: -
D gene: TRBD1
CDR3 protein: CSARLGTGDTDTQYF
CDR3 DNA: TGCAGTGCTAGGCTAGGGACAGGGGATACAGATACGCAGTATTTT

J gene: TRBJ2-4
V gene: TRBV5-1
clone size: -
D gene: TRBD1
CDR3 protein: CASSLNRGSNIQYF
CDR3 DNA: TGCGCCAGCAGCTTGAACAGGGGAAGCAACATTCAGTACTTC

J gene: TRBJ1-4
V gene: TRBV7-2
clone size: -
D gene: -
CDR3 protein: CASSSKAQGREKLFF
CDR3 DNA: TGTGCCAGCAGCTCCAAGGCCCAGGGGAGGGAAAAACTGTTTTTT

J gene: TRBJ2-1
V gene: TRBV2
clone size: -
D gene: -
CDR3 protein: CASMIRTAYNEQFF
CDR3 DNA: TGTGCCAGCATGATACGGACAGCGTACAATGAGCAGTTCTTC

J gene: TRBJ1-5
V gene: TRBV20-1
clone size: -
D gene: -
CDR3 protein: CSASRGTRFGNQPQHF
CDR3 DNA: TGCAGTGCTAGCCGGGGAACAAGGTTTGGCAATCAGCCCCAGCATTTT

J gene: TRBJ2-7
V gene: TRBV24-1
clone size: few
D gene: -
CDR3 protein: CATSDQELSSEQYF
CDR3 DNA: TGTGCCACCAGTGATCAAGAGTTATCAAGCGAGCAGTACTTC

J gene: TRBJ1-2
V gene: TRBV4-3
clone size: -
D gene: TRBD1
CDR3 protein: CASSRLSGTGIDYGYTF
CDR3 DNA: TGCGCCAGCAGCCGTCTGTCCGGGACAGGGATTGACTATGGCTACACCTTC

J gene: TRBJ1-2
V gene: TRBV30
clone size: -
D gene: -
CDR3 protein: CAWSVLSGYTF
CDR3 DNA: TGTGCCTGGAGTGTACTGTCTGGCTACACCTTC

J gene: TRBJ2-7
V gene: TRBV7-3
clone size: -
D gene: -
CDR3 protein: CASSLLTRGTHYEQYF
CDR3 DNA: TGTGCCAGCAGCTTATTGACAAGGGGGACGCACTACGAGCAGTACTTC

J gene: TRBJ2-7
V gene: TRBV20-1
clone size: few
D gene: -
CDR3 protein: CSARDPSHGTEPYEQYF
CDR3 DNA: TGCAGTGCTAGAGATCCCTCCCACGGGACGGAACCCTACGAGCAGTACTTC

J gene: TRBJ1-1
V gene: TRBV20-1
clone size: -
D gene: -
CDR3 protein: CSARTARGAFF
CDR3 DNA: TGCAGTGCGCGGACAGCCAGGGGAGCTTTCTTT

J gene: TRBJ2-2
V gene: TRBV3-1
clone size: -
D gene: -
CDR3 protein: CASSQSSPGRPTGELFF
CDR3 DNA: TGTGCCAGCAGCCAAAGTTCTCCGGGACGGCCCACCGGGGAGCTGTTTTTT

J gene: TRBJ2-2
V gene: TRBV9
clone size: many
D gene: -
CDR3 protein: CASSVGSAGTGELFF
CDR3 DNA: TGTGCCAGCAGCGTAGGGTCAGCCGGGACCGGGGAGCTGTTTTTT

J gene: TRBJ2-7
V gene: TRBV28
clone size: -
D gene: -
CDR3 protein: CASIREGAYEQYF
CDR3 DNA: TGTGCCAGCATTAGGGAGGGGGCCTACGAGCAGTACTTC

J gene: TRBJ2-3
V gene: TRBV3-1
clone size: -
D gene: -
CDR3 protein: CASSQFGPRALSDTQYF
CDR3 DNA: TGTGCCAGCAGCCAATTTGGGCCGAGAGCCTTATCAGATACGCAGTATTTT

J gene: TRBJ1-6
V gene: TRBV5-5
clone size: many
D gene: -
CDR3 protein: CASSNKFNDSPLHF
CDR3 DNA: TGTGCCAGCAGCAATAAATTCAACGATTCACCCCTCCACTTT

J gene: TRBJ2-3
V gene: TRBV6-4
clone size: -
D gene: TRBD2
CDR3 protein: CASSDASGGPHEQYF
CDR3 DNA: TGTGCCAGCAGTGACGCTAGCGGGGGGCCCCATGAGCAGTATTTT

J gene: TRBJ1-1
V gene: TRBV28
clone size: many
D gene: -
CDR3 protein: CASSLNPNTEAFF
CDR3 DNA: TGTGCCAGCAGTTTGAACCCGAACACTGAAGCTTTCTTT

J gene: TRBJ2-5
V gene: TRBV9
clone size: many
D gene: -
CDR3 protein: CASSVHRAPGVETQYF
CDR3 DNA: TGTGCCAGCAGCGTCCACCGGGCTCCTGGTGTAGAGACCCAGTACTTC

J gene: TRBJ2-1
V gene: TRBV27
clone size: few
D gene: -
CDR3 protein: CASIPGGRYNEQFF
CDR3 DNA: TGTGCCAGCATTCCCGGGGGGCGCTACAATGAGCAGTTCTTC

J gene: TRBJ1-2
V gene: TRBV9
clone size: many
D gene: -
CDR3 protein: CASSAGGSGYTF
CDR3 DNA: TGTGCCAGCAGCGCCGGGGGCAGTGGCTACACCTTC

J gene: TRBJ2-7
V gene: TRBV12-3/TRBV12-4
clone size: few
D gene: TRBD2
CDR3 protein: CASSDGGGSSYEQYF
CDR3 DNA: TGTGCCAGCAGTGATGGCGGGGGGTCCTCCTACGAGCAGTACTTC

J gene: TRBJ2-3
V gene: TRBV2
clone size: few
D gene: -
CDR3 protein: CAIAQSTDTQYF
CDR3 DNA: TGTGCCATCGCACAAAGCACAGATACGCAGTATTTT

J gene: TRBJ2-7
V gene: TRBV10-3
clone size: many
D gene: -
CDR3 protein: CAIGASYEQYF
CDR3 DNA: TGTGCCATCGGGGCTTCCTACGAGCAGTACTTC